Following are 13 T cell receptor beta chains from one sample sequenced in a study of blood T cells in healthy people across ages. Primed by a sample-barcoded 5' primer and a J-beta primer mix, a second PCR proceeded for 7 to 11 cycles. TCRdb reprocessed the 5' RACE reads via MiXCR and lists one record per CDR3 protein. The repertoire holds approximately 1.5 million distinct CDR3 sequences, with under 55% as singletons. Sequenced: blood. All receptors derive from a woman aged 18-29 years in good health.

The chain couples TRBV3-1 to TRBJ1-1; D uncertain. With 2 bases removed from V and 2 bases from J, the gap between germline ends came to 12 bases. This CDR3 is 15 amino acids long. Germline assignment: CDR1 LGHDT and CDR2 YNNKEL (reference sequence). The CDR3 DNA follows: TGTGCCAGCAGCCAAAGTCGGGGTATTAACACTGAAGCTTTCTTT. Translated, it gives CASSQSRGINTEAFF.

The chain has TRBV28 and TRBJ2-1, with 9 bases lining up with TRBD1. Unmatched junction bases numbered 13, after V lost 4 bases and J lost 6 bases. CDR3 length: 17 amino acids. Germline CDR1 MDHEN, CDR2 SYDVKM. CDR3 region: CASSSHGWTGEFNEQFF. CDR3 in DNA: TGTGCCAGCAGTTCCCACGGGTGGACAGGGGAGTTCAATGAGCAGTTCTTC.

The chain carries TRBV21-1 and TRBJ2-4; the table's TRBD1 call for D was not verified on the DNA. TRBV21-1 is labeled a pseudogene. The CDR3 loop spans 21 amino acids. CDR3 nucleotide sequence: TGTGCCAGCAGCAAAGGGGAGTGGAAGCTCGTCCGGGACAGGGTCAAAAACATTCAGTACTTC. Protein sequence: CASSKGEWKLVRDRVKNIQYF.

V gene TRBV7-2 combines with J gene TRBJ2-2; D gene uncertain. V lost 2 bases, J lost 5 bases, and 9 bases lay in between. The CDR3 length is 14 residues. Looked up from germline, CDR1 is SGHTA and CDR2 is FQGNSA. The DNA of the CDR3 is TGTGCCAGCAGCTTAAGCCCCCTAACCGGGGAGCTGTTTTTT. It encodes CASSLSPLTGELFF.

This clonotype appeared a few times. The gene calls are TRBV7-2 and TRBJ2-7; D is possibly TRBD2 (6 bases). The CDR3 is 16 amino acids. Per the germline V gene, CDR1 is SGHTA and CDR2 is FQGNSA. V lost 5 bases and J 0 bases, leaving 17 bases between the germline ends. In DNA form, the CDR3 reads TGTGCCAGCAGCCCAAGGGGTCGGGGGAGCTCCTACGAGCAGTACTTC. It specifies CASSPRGRGSSYEQYF.

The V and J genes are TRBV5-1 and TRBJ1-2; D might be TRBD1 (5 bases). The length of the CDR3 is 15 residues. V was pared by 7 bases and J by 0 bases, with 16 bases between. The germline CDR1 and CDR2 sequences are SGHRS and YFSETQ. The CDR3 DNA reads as TGCGCCAGCTCCTTCGGGGGGTTGGCTAACTATGGCTACACCTTC. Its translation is CASSFGGLANYGYTF. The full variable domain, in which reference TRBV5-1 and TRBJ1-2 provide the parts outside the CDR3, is KAGVTQTPRYLIKTRGQQVTLSCSPISGHRSVSWYQQTPGQGLQFLFEYFSETQRNKGNFPGRFSGRQFSNSRSEMNVSTLELGDSALYLCASSFGGLANYGYTFGSGTRLTVV.

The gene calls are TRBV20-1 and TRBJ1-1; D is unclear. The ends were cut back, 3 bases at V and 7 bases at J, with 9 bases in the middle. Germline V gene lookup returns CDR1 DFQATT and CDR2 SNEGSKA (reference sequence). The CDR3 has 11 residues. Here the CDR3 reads CSASPSFEAFF. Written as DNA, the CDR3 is TGCAGTGCTAGCCCAAGTTTTGAAGCTTTCTTT.

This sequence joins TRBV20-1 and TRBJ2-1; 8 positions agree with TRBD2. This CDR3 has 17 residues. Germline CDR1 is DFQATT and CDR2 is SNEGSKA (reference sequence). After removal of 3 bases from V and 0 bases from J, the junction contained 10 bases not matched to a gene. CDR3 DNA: TGCAGTGCTAGCGGGAGGGCCCGTCCGAGCTCCTACAATGAGCAGTTCTTC. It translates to CSASGRARPSSYNEQFF.

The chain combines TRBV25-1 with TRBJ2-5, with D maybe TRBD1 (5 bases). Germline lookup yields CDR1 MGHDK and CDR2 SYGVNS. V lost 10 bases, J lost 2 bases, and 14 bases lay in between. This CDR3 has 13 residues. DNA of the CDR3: TGTGCCACCCAGGGATACTTTCAAGAGACCCAGTACTTC. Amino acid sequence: CATQGYFQETQYF.

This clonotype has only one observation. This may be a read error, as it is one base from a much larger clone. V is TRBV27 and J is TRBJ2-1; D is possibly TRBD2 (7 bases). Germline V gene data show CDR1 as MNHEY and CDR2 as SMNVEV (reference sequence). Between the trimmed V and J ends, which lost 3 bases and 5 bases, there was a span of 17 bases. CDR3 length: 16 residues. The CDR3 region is CASSFRSGGLHNEQFF. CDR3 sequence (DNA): TGTGCCAGCAGTTTTCGGTCGGGGGGCCTCCACAATGAGCAGTTCTTC.

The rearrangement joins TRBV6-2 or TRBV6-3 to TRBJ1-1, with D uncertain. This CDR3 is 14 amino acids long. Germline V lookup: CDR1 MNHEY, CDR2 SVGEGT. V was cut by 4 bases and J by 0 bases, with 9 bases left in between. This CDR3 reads CASSSWSMNTEAFF. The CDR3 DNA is TGTGCCAGCAGTTCGTGGAGCATGAACACTGAAGCTTTCTTT.

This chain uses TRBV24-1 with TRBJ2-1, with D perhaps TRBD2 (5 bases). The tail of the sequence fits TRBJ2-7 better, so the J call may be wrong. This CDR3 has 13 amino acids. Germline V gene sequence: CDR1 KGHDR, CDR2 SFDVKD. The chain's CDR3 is CATSGLNYNEQYF. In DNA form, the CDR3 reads TGTGCCACCAGCGGACTGAATTACAATGAGCAGTACTTC.

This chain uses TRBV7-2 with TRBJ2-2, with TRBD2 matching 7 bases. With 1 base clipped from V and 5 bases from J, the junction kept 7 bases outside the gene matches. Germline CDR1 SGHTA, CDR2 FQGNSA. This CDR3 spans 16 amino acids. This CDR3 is CASSLGGLWETGELFF. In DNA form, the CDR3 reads TGTGCCAGCAGCTTAGGGGGACTATGGGAAACCGGGGAGCTGTTTTTT.